The 11 T cell receptor beta chains presented below share a single source sample, sequenced in a study of blood T cell repertoires in COVID-19. Assay used: immunoSEQ multiplex PCR; TCRdb lists only in-frame clones, some missing. The sample gives over 150,000 clones, about 72% of which show up once; around 16% is in the top ten. Sequencing input: PBMCs or T cells enriched from blood (not recorded which). The origin of the receptors is a woman between 45 and 60 years old who had recovered from COVID-19.

The chain has TRBV14 and TRBJ2-7, with TRBD2 matching over 11 bases. The V gene's germline CDR1 is SGHDN and CDR2 FVKESK. Unmatched junction bases numbered 12, after V lost 2 bases and J lost 3 bases. There are 18 residues in the CDR3. This CDR3 is CASSQYIAGGSKLYEQYF. The CDR3 DNA reads as TGTGCCAGCAGCCAATATATAGCGGGGGGGTCGAAGCTCTACGAGCAGTACTTC.

This rearrangement joins TRBV5-1 to TRBJ1-1; 9 nucleotides agree with TRBD1. The V gene end was trimmed by 4 bases and the J gene end by 4 bases; junction bases not matched to a gene: 5. This CDR3 comprises 14 residues. CDR1 and CDR2 (germline): SGHRS, YFSETQ. The CDR3 DNA reads as TGCGCCAGCAGCCAAGGACAGGGGATCACTGAAGCTTTCTTT. Translated, it gives CASSQGQGITEAFF.

The chain recombines TRBV28 with TRBJ2-7; 9 bases fit TRBD1. Unmatched junction bases numbered 11, after V lost 6 bases and J lost 5 bases. This CDR3 spans 15 amino acids. CDR1 and CDR2 (germline): MDHEN, SYDVKM. In DNA form, the CDR3 reads TGTGCCAGCAGCTTACCGGGACAGGGTTCCCACGAGCAGTACTTC. Translating it yields CASSLPGQGSHEQYF.

This clone was detected only once. The CDR3 DNA reads TGTGCCAGCAGTTCCGGGAGGGCCGTCGACGAGCAGTACTTC. It codes for CASSSGRAVDEQYF. V and J are TRBV2 and TRBJ2-7; 8 nucleotides match TRBD2. The CDR3 length is 14 residues. V lost 5 bases to trimming and J lost 5 bases; unmatched junction nucleotides: 8. CDR1 is SNHLY and CDR2 is FYNNEI in the germline V gene.

The chain couples TRBV10-2 to TRBJ2-7, with 7 nucleotides matching TRBD2. V shed 6 bases, J shed 1 base, and the junction held 9 bases outside the gene matches. Germline V CDR1 and CDR2: WSHSY, SAAADI. This CDR3 is built from 15 residues. CDR3 sequence (DNA): TGCGCCAGCAGACATACTAGCGACCCTTCCTACGAGCAGTACTTC. Its translation is CASRHTSDPSYEQYF.

Here the CDR3 DNA reads TGTGCCAGCAGCCGACAAGCGAACACCGGGGAGCTGTTTTTT. This sequence encodes CASSRQANTGELFF. The chain employs TRBV9 and TRBJ2-2; D uncertain. Trimming removed 4 bases at V and 0 bases at J, with 7 bases between. CDR1 and CDR2 from the germline V gene are SGDLS and YYNGEE. CDR3 size: 14 residues.

This chain links TRBV11-1 with TRBJ1-2; TRBD1 agrees at 7 bases. The CDR3 contains 12 residues. The J segment lost 6 bases and the V segment lost 5 bases, leaving 3 bases of the junction unmatched. CDR1 and CDR2 from the germline V gene are SGHAT and FQDESV (reference sequence). The CDR3 spells CASSPDRDGYTF. The DNA of the CDR3 is TGTGCCAGCAGCCCCGACAGGGATGGCTACACCTTC.

The V gene is TRBV3-1 (or the pseudogene TRBV3-2), the J gene TRBJ1-2; 10 bases fit TRBD1. With 4 bases clipped from V and 7 bases from J, the junction kept 9 bases outside the gene matches. The germline gives CDR1 LGHDT, CDR2 YNNKEL (reference sequence). The CDR3 is 15 residues long. In DNA, the CDR3 is TGTGCCAGCAGCCCACACGGGGGACAGGGGTTTGGCTACACCTTC. Its protein product is CASSPHGGQGFGYTF.

This clone appeared a single time. The chain couples TRBV6-6 to TRBJ2-7, with TRBD1 identical over 7 bases. The CDR3 totals 16 residues. V was clipped by 6 bases and J by 2 bases; unmatched bases: 13. From germline, CDR1 is MNHNY and CDR2 SVGAGI (reference sequence). CDR3 region: CASRGQGDGTAYEQYF. The DNA for the CDR3 is TGTGCCAGCAGGGGTCAGGGGGACGGAACCGCCTACGAGCAGTACTTC.

The gene calls are TRBV6-1 and TRBJ2-2; D might be TRBD2 (5 bases). This CDR3 is 17 amino acids long. The V end lost 2 bases, the J end lost 0 bases, and 13 bases lay between the germline ends. Germline CDR1 is MNHNS and CDR2 is SASEGT. The CDR3 region has the DNA TGTGCCAGCAGTGAACCGGTGAGCGGATCGAACACCGGGGAGCTGTTTTTT. Translated: CASSEPVSGSNTGELFF.

The CDR3 sequence is CASSYHRGYEQYF. DNA for the CDR3: TGTGCCAGCAGTTACCACAGGGGGTACGAGCAGTACTTC. The chain uses TRBV6-5 and TRBJ2-7; TRBD1 matches 8 bases. The V segment lost 2 bases and the J segment 4 bases; nucleotides outside the gene matches: 1. This CDR3 has 13 residues. CDR1 is MNHEY, CDR2 SVGAGI, per germline.